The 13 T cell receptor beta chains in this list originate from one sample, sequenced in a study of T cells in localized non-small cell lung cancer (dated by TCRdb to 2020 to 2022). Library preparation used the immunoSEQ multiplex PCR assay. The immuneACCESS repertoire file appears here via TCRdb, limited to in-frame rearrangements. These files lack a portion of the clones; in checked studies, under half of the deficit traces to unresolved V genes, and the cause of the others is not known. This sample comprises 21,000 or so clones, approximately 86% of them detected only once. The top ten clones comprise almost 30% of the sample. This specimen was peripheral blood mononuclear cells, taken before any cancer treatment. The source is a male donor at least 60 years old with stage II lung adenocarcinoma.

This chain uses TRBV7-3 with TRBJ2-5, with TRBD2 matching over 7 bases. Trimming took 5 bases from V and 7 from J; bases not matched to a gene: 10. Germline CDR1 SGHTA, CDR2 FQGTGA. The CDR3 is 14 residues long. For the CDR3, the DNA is TGTGCCAGCAGCCCTACAGCGGGAAGAGGGACCCAGTACTTC. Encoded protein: CASSPTAGRGTQYF.

As DNA, the CDR3 is TGTGCCAGCAGCTTACAGGGGGAGACTGAAGCTTTCTTT. This translates into CASSLQGETEAFF. The gene calls are TRBV6-1 and TRBJ1-1; 8 bases agree with TRBD1. Germline trimming cut 6 bases from V and 5 bases from J; bases unmatched to any gene: 5. Germline values: CDR1 MNHNS, CDR2 SASEGT. CDR3 length: 13 residues.

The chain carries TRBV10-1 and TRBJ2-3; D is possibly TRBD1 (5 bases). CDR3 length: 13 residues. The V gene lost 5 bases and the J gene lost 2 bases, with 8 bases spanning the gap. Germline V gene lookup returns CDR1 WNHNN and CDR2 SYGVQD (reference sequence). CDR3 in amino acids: CASSRQNTDTQYF. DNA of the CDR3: TGCGCCAGCAGTAGACAGAACACAGATACGCAGTATTTT.

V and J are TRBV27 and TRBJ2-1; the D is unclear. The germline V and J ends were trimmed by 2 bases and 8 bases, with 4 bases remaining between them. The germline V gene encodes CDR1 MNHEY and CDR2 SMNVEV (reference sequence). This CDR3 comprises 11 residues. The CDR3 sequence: CASSLRDEQFF. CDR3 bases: TGTGCCAGCAGTTTAAGGGATGAGCAGTTCTTC.

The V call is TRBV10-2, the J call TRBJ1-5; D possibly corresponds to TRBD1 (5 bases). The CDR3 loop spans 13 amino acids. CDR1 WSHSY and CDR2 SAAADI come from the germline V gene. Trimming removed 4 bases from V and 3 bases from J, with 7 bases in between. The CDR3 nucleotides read TGCGCCAGCAGTGGGGGGTACAATCAGCCCCAGCATTTT. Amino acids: CASSGGYNQPQHF.

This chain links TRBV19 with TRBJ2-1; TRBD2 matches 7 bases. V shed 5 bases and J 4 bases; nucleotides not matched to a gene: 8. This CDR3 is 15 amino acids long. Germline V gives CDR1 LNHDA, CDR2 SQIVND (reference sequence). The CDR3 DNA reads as TGTGCCAGTAGTCTCGAAGCGGGATCTTACAATGAGCAGTTCTTC. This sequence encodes CASSLEAGSYNEQFF.

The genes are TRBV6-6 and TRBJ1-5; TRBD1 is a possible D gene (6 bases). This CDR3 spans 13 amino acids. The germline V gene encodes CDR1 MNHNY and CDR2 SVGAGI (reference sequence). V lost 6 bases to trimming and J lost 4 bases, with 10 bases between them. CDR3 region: CASRNRANQPQHF. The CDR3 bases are TGTGCCAGCAGAAACAGGGCAAATCAGCCCCAGCATTTT.

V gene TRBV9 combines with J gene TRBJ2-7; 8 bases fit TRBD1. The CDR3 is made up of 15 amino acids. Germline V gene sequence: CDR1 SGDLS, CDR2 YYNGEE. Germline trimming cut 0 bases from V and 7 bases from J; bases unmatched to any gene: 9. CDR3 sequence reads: CASSVAGTGVGEQYF. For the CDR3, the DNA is TGTGCCAGCAGCGTAGCAGGGACAGGTGTCGGGGAGCAGTACTTC.

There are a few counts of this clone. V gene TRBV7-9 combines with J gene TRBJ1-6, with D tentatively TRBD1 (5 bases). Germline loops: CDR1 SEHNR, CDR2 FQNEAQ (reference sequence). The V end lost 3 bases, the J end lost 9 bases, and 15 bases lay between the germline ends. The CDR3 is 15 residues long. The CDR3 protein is CASSFQSGNSSPLHF. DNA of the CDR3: TGTGCCAGCAGCTTCCAGTCAGGGAACAGTTCACCCCTCCACTTT.

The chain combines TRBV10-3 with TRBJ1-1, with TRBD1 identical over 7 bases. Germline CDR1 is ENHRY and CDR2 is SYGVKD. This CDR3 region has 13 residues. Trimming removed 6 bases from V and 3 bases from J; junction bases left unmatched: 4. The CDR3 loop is CAIRTGQDTEAFF. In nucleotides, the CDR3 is TGTGCCATCAGGACAGGACAGGACACTGAAGCTTTCTTT.

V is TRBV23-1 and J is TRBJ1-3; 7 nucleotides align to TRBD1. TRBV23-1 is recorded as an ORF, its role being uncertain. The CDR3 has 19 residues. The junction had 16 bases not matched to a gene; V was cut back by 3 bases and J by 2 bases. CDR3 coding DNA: TGCGCCAGCAGTCACCCCGGGACAGTTGGATTAGTCGCTGGAAACACCATATATTTT. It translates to CASSHPGTVGLVAGNTIYF.

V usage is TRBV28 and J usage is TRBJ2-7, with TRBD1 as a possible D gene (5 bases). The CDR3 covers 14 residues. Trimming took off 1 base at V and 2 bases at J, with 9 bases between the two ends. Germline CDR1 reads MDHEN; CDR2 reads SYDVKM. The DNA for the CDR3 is TGTGCCAGCAGTTTATACACAGGTGCCTACGAGCAGTACTTC. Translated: CASSLYTGAYEQYF.

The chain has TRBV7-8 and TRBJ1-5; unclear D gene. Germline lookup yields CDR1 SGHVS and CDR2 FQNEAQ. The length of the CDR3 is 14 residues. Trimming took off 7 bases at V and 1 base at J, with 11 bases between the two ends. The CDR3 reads CASTARASNQPQHF. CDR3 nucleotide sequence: TGTGCCAGCACGGCAAGAGCGAGCAATCAGCCCCAGCATTTT.